A selection of T cell receptor beta chains follows, all from one sample in a study of regulatory T cells in long-lasting Graves disease. TCRdb re-analysed the multiplex PCR reads in MiXCR, keeping a single row per CDR3 protein. In the table there are fewer than 450,000 distinct CDR3 sequences, 14% to 15% of which are singletons. These same data were also listed under a study on T cells in Graves' hyperthyroidism and ophthalmopathy.

The material was peripheral blood mononuclear cells (PBMCs), obtained at new diagnosis, from a patient treated with antithyroid drugs. The receptor source for this set is a woman in her thirties or forties with Graves disease. The CDR3 runs from the conserved cysteine through the conserved F or W. The order of the fields is V gene, D gene, clone size, J gene, CDR3 DNA, CDR3 protein. The D gene is left open where the match is weak. Expanded clones are given a class, and other clones once, few, many or no size at all.

V gene: TRBV4-3; D gene: TRBD1; clone size: few; J gene: TRBJ1-2; CDR3 DNA: TGCGCCAGCAGCCAAGATAGGGGGACAGGGGGCTACTATGGCTACACCTTC; CDR3 protein: CASSQDRGTGGYYGYTF
V gene: TRBV19; D gene: TRBD1; clone size: few; J gene: TRBJ2-7; CDR3 DNA: TGTGCCAGTAGTCTCGGACAGGTACCCTACGAGCAGTACTTC; CDR3 protein: CASSLGQVPYEQYF
V gene: TRBV18; D gene: .; clone size: .; J gene: TRBJ2-1; CDR3 DNA: TGTGCCAGCTTACCACCTGGGACGTCTATGGGGAATGAGCAGTTCTTC; CDR3 protein: CASLPPGTSMGNEQFF
V gene: TRBV24-1; D gene: TRBD1; clone size: many; J gene: TRBJ2-2; CDR3 DNA: TGTGCCACCAGTGATCAGGACAGGTACCGACCTCACACCGGGGAGCTGTTTTTT; CDR3 protein: CATSDQDRYRPHTGELFF
V gene: TRBV28; D gene: .; clone size: many; J gene: TRBJ2-7; CDR3 DNA: TGTGCCAGCAGTTTTTCTATCAGTGTTGCCGGGTTTTCCTACGAGCAGTACTTC; CDR3 protein: CASSFSISVAGFSYEQYF
V gene: TRBV7-8; D gene: TRBD1; clone size: many; J gene: TRBJ1-5; CDR3 DNA: TGTGCCAGCAGCCCGGGACAGGGAAGTCAGCCCCAGCATTTT; CDR3 protein: CASSPGQGSQPQHF
V gene: TRBV2; D gene: .; clone size: many; J gene: TRBJ1-2; CDR3 DNA: TGTGCCAGCAGTGAGAACAGGAACTATGGCTACACCTTC; CDR3 protein: CASSENRNYGYTF
V gene: TRBV19; D gene: .; clone size: many; J gene: TRBJ2-2; CDR3 DNA: TGTGCCAGTAGGCTCGGGGTCGGGGAGCTGTTTTTT; CDR3 protein: CASRLGVGELFF
V gene: TRBV7-9; D gene: .; clone size: .; J gene: TRBJ2-5; CDR3 DNA: TGTGCCAGCACCTGGACAGAGGAGACCCAGTACTTC; CDR3 protein: CASTWTEETQYF
V gene: TRBV19; D gene: .; clone size: .; J gene: TRBJ2-7; CDR3 DNA: TGTGCCAGTTCGGACAGTTCCGAGCAGTACTTC; CDR3 protein: CASSDSSEQYF
V gene: TRBV15; D gene: TRBD1; clone size: .; J gene: TRBJ2-7; CDR3 DNA: TGTGCCAGCAGCAGAGGGGACAGGGGGCCCTACGAGCAGTACTTC; CDR3 protein: CASSRGDRGPYEQYF
V gene: TRBV2; D gene: TRBD2; clone size: many; J gene: TRBJ2-3; CDR3 DNA: TGTGCCAGCAGGGTAGGACTAGCGGGACCAGATACGCAGTATTTT; CDR3 protein: CASRVGLAGPDTQYF
V gene: TRBV7-2; D gene: .; clone size: many; J gene: TRBJ2-3; CDR3 DNA: TGTGCCAGCAGGGAACCGGGCCTCGGAACAGATACGCAGTATTTT; CDR3 protein: CASREPGLGTDTQYF
V gene: TRBV5-6; D gene: .; clone size: .; J gene: TRBJ2-7; CDR3 DNA: TGTGCCAGCAGACTGGACGGCGGCTCCTACGAGCAGTACTTC; CDR3 protein: CASRLDGGSYEQYF
V gene: TRBV27; D gene: .; clone size: many; J gene: TRBJ2-7; CDR3 DNA: TGTGCCAGCAGTTTATTTACCTCGGACGAGCAGTACTTC; CDR3 protein: CASSLFTSDEQYF
V gene: TRBV20-1; D gene: TRBD1; clone size: few; J gene: TRBJ1-2; CDR3 DNA: TGCAGTGCTAGAGATCCAGGACAGGCCAACTATGGCTACACCTTC; CDR3 protein: CSARDPGQANYGYTF